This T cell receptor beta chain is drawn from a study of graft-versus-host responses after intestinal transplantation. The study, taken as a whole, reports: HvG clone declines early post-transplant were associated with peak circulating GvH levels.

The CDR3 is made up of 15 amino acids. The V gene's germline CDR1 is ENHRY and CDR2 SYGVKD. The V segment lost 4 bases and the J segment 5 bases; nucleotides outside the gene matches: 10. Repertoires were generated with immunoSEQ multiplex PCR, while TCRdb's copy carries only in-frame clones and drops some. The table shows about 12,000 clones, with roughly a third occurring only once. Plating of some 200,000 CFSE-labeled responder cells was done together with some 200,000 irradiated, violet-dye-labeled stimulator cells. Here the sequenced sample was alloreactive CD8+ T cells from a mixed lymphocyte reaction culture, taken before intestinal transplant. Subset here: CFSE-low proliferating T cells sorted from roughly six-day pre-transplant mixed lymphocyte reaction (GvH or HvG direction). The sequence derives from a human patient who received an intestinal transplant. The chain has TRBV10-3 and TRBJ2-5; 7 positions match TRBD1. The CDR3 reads CAISGKGAVKETQYF. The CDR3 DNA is TGTGCCATCAGTGGCAAGGGGGCAGTGAAGGAGACCCAGTACTTC.